This T cell receptor beta chain was captured in a study of T cells in Graves' hyperthyroidism and ophthalmopathy. Findings and limits, study-wide: Ophthalmopathy was separated from stable hyperthyroidism by a 13 V-J model. Most thyroid-expanded clonotypes above 0.001 were also found in blood.

CDR3 size: 13 residues. Germline V lookup: CDR1 GTSNPN, CDR2 SVGIG (reference sequence). Trimming pared 1 base from V and 3 bases from J, leaving 7 bases between. Ten or more counts support this clonotype. The target antigen is unknown. Investigators excluded patients with uncontrolled infection, other autoimmune disease, pregnancy or lactation. Clinical symptoms, serum thyroxine and TRAb, thyroid ultrasound and orbital computed tomography together formed the diagnostic basis. It was RNA transcripts that yielded the amplified TCR beta CDR3 regions. HTBI primers were the set used in a first-round RT-PCR of the TCR CDR3. TCRdb re-derived calls from the multiplex PCR reads in MiXCR, one entry per CDR3 protein. Altogether about 400,000 distinct CDR3 sequences are present, roughly an eighth being singletons, with the ten largest covering 25% to 30%.

The TCR was taken from a man aged 50 to 59 with Graves' ophthalmopathy. The source material was blood. V gene TRBV30 combines with J gene TRBJ1-5, with D tentatively TRBD1 (5 bases). CDR3 amino acids: CAWSDGANQPQHF. In nucleotides, the CDR3 is TGTGCCTGGAGTGATGGGGCCAATCAGCCCCAGCATTTT.